The TCR beta chain under discussion was sequenced for a study of cytomegalovirus exposure and HLA in healthy donors. General study findings and limits: For most subjects, TCR beta sequences were reported to predict HLA-A and HLA-B alleles with accuracy.

PCR used 60 Vbeta primers and 13 Jbeta primers. TCRdb's table, derived via immunoSEQ multiplex PCR, lists solely in-frame clones and lacks some. The sample gives 150,000 to 200,000 clones, 79% of which show up once; 0.69% is in the top ten. This clone has just one count. Its antigen is not identified. Trimming pared 4 bases from V and 7 bases from J, leaving 7 bases between. This CDR3 has 11 residues. The germline CDR1 and CDR2 sequences are WNHNN and SYGVQD (reference sequence). This sequence originates from a woman aged 35 to 49 in good health and CMV-seronegative. The chain recombines TRBV10-1 with TRBJ1-1; D call uncertain. Sample: PBMCs. CDR3: CASSGAGEAFF. The CDR3 nucleotides are TGCGCCAGCAGTGGGGCAGGTGAAGCTTTCTTT.